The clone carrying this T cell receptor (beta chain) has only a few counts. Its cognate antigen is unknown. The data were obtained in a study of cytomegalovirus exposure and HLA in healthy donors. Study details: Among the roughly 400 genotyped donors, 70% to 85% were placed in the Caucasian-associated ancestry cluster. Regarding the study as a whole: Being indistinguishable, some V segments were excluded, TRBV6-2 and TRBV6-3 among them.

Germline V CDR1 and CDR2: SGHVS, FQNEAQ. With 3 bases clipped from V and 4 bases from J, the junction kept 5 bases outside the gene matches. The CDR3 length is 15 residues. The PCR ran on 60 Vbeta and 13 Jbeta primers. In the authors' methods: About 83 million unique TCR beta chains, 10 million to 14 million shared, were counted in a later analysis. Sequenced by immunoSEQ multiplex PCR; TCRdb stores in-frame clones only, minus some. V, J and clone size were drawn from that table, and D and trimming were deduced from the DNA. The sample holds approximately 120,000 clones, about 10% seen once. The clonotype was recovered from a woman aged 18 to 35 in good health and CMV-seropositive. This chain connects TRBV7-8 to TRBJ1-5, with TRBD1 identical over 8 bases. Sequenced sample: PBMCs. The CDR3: CASSFGQGLNQPQHF. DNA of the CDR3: TGTGCCAGCAGCTTCGGACAGGGTCTAAATCAGCCCCAGCATTTT.